This T cell receptor beta chain originates from a study of T cells in Graves' hyperthyroidism and ophthalmopathy. Study results and caveats: Clonotypes that were expanded in thyroid above 0.001 mostly appeared in blood too. Researchers report that a 13 V-J model separated ophthalmopathy from stable hyperthyroidism.

TCR beta CDR3 region amplification was performed from RNA transcripts. The HTBI primer set was used in a first-round RT-PCR of the TCR CDR3. TCRdb itself ran the multiplex PCR reads through MiXCR, one entry per CDR3 protein. The sample lists roughly 500,000 distinct CDR3 sequences, about 43% seen once, with roughly 19% in the top ten. As regards this clonotype: The antigen is unknown.

The CDR3 has 17 amino acids. Trimming took off 0 bases at V and 6 bases at J, with 20 bases between the two ends. Germline V gives CDR1 LNHNV, CDR2 YYDKDF (reference sequence). A patient was excluded if there was uncontrolled infection, other autoimmune disease, pregnancy or lactation. Clinical symptoms, serum thyroxine, TRAb, thyroid ultrasound and orbital computed tomography established diagnosis. V and J are TRBV15 and TRBJ1-2, with TRBD1 as a possible D gene (6 bases). The source is an adult woman with Graves' disease, either hyperthyroidism or ophthalmopathy (not recorded which). The sequencing sample was made of peripheral blood or thyroid tissue (not recorded which). The CDR3 loop is CATSRDPTGIGRNGYTF. In DNA form, the CDR3 reads TGTGCCACCAGCAGAGATCCAACAGGGATCGGAAGAAATGGCTACACCTTC.